The 3 T cell receptor beta chains given below trace back to one sample, sequenced in a study of blood T cells in healthy people across ages. The authors ran a second PCR of about 7 to 12 cycles using a sample-barcoded 5' primer and a J-beta primer mix. TCRdb re-derived calls from the 5' RACE reads in MiXCR, one entry per CDR3 protein. The table shows hundreds of thousands of distinct CDR3 sequences, with approximately 25% occurring only once. This sample was shared with a second study, whose subject was T cells of mothers and their children.

The sequenced material came from blood. The receptors come from a boy between 10 and 17 years old in good health.

Of note for this clonotype: The germline gene is not matched at one end of the junction; a read error may be the cause. The chain employs TRBV7-2 and TRBJ2-5, with a possible D match to TRBD2 (6 bases). The CDR3 has 14 residues. Germline V gene lookup returns CDR1 SGHTA and CDR2 FQGNSA. The chain's CDR3 is CASSGGLPQQTQYF. The CDR3 nucleotides read TGTGCCAGCAGCGGGGGACTCCCCCAACAGACCCAGTACTTC.

The rearrangement joins TRBV7-9 to TRBJ2-5, with D possibly being TRBD2 (6 bases). With the DNA end fitting TRBJ2-1 better, the J assignment may be wrong. CDR1 SEHNR and CDR2 FQNEAQ come from the germline V gene (reference sequence). This CDR3 has 15 amino acids. The CDR3 sequence is CASSLGRDFQNEQFF. As DNA, the CDR3 is TGTGCCAGCAGCCTCGGCCGGGACTTTCAAAATGAGCAGTTCTTC.

The CDR3 is CASSPSPGYRISYEQYF. The CDR3 nucleotides read TGTGCCAGCAGCCCAAGCCCGGGCTACCGGATTTCCTACGAGCAGTACTTC. The chain links TRBV7-9 to TRBJ2-7; D gene unclear. V was clipped by 5 bases and J by 1 base, with 21 bases between them. CDR3 length: 17 amino acids. Germline V gene lookup returns CDR1 SEHNR and CDR2 FQNEAQ (reference sequence).